This entry lists 13 T cell receptor beta chains sequenced from one sample in a study of STAT5B mutations in CD4+ large granular lymphocyte leukemia. Repertoires were generated with immunoSEQ multiplex PCR, while TCRdb's copy carries only in-frame clones and drops some. The sample includes some 30,000 clones, 70% to 80% of them seen just once. Source material: CD4+ T cells from blood buffy coats. The origin of the receptors is a human donor in good health.

The V call is TRBV4-1, the J call TRBJ1-4, with D uncertain. The CDR3 spans 12 residues. V gave up 1 base and J gave up 7 bases, with 4 bases separating them. Looked up from germline, CDR1 is MGHRA and CDR2 is YSYEKL. This CDR3 is CASSQVREKLFF. The CDR3 region has the DNA TGCGCCAGCAGCCAAGTTCGTGAAAAACTGTTTTTT.

The chain links TRBV19 to TRBJ1-5; the D is unclear. The length of the CDR3 is 14 residues. Between the trimmed V and J ends, which lost 4 bases and 4 bases, there was a span of 11 bases. Germline CDR1 is LNHDA and CDR2 is SQIVND (reference sequence). The CDR3 protein is CASSTHIKNQPQHF. In DNA form, the CDR3 reads TGTGCCAGTAGTACCCATATCAAGAATCAGCCCCAGCATTTT. The whole variable domain, filled in from reference TRBV19 and TRBJ1-5, reads DGGITQSPKYLFRKEGQNVTLSCEQNLNHDAMYWYRQDPGQGLRLIYYSQIVNDFQKGDIAEGYSVSREKKESFPLTVTSAQKNPTAFYLCASSTHIKNQPQHFGDGTRLSIL.

This chain uses TRBV5-4 with TRBJ2-3, with D perhaps TRBD1 or TRBD2 (5 bases each). Trimming shortened V by 6 bases and J by 2 bases, and 13 bases separated the two germline ends. The CDR3 has 14 amino acids. Per the germline V gene, CDR1 is SGHNT and CDR2 is YYREEE (reference sequence). The CDR3 DNA sequence: TGTGCCAGCACCCCCGGGGCCTACACAGATACGCAGTATTTT. Translation: CASTPGAYTDTQYF.

This clone was counted between two and nine times. The V and J genes are TRBV2 and TRBJ2-2, with D perhaps being TRBD1 or TRBD2 (5 bases each). Trimming stripped 2 bases from V and 7 bases from J, with 17 bases between. The V gene's germline CDR1 is SNHLY and CDR2 FYNNEI. The length of the CDR3 is 16 residues. CDR3 sequence: CASSELPRMGDGELFF. The CDR3 DNA reads TGTGCCAGCAGTGAACTGCCGAGGATGGGGGACGGGGAGCTGTTTTTT.

This clone showed up just once. This chain connects TRBV5-4 to TRBJ2-2; possible D gene TRBD2, 5 bases. This CDR3 comprises 14 residues. V was pared by 4 bases and J by 1 base, with 8 bases between. Per the germline V gene, CDR1 is SGHNT and CDR2 is YYREEE (reference sequence). CDR3 protein: CASSLGLNTGELFF. CDR3 DNA: TGTGCCAGCAGCCTAGGACTGAACACCGGGGAGCTGTTTTTT.

The V and J genes are TRBV2 and TRBJ1-4; no firm D call. Germline CDR1 and CDR2: SNHLY and FYNNEI. The CDR3 spans 13 residues. Trimming took 6 bases from V and 8 from J, leaving 13 bases between them. The CDR3 DNA reads as TGTGCCAGCAGCGGTACGATGGGAGAAAAACTGTTTTTT. Translation: CASSGTMGEKLFF. The entire variable domain, with the rest obtained from reference TRBV2 and TRBJ1-4, is as follows: EPEVTQTPSHQVTQMGQEVILRCVPISNHLYFYWYRQILGQKVEFLVSFYNNEISEKSEIFDDQFSVERPDGSNFTLKIRSTKLEDSAMYFCASSGTMGEKLFFGSGTQLSVL.

The chain couples TRBV6-1 to TRBJ2-7; 8 bases map to TRBD1. The junction had 7 bases not matched to a gene; V was cut back by 3 bases and J by 6 bases. Germline V gives CDR1 MNHNS, CDR2 SASEGT. The CDR3 loop spans 14 amino acids. DNA of the CDR3: TGTGCCAGCAGTGATCGACAGGGGATGGCCGAGCAGTACTTC. This gives the protein CASSDRQGMAEQYF.

The genes are TRBV30 and TRBJ1-5; D unresolved. There are 14 residues in the CDR3. Trimming took off 1 base at V and 4 bases at J, with 11 bases between the two ends. Per germline, CDR1 GTSNPN and CDR2 SVGIG (reference sequence). CDR3 amino acids: CAWSGGLGNQPQHF. In nucleotides, the CDR3 is TGTGCCTGGAGTGGGGGTTTAGGGAATCAGCCCCAGCATTTT.

In DNA, the CDR3 is TGTGCCAGCACCCAGGGGGTTGCCTCCTACGAGCAGTACTTC. This encodes CASTQGVASYEQYF. The chain is built from TRBV6-5 and TRBJ2-7, with 7 positions matching TRBD1. The CDR3 length is 14 residues. Germline CDR1 is MNHEY and CDR2 is SVGAGI. V was pared by 7 bases and J by 0 bases, with 6 bases of the junction left unmatched.

A word on this clone: The same CDR3 arises from other DNA sequences in this sample as well. J is TRBJ1-1 and V is TRBV30, with a tentative D call TRBD1 (5 bases). CDR3 size: 14 residues. The V and J ends lost 2 bases and 1 base respectively, with 11 bases between them. CDR1 and CDR2 (germline): GTSNPN, SVGIG (reference sequence). CDR3 coding DNA: TGTGCCTGGAGTCCCCTGGGGGGGAACACTGAAGCTTTCTTT. This gives the protein CAWSPLGGNTEAFF.

As concerns this clone: The germline gene is not matched at one end of the junction; a read error may be the cause. The chain carries TRBV29-1 and TRBJ2-7; D not certain. Per germline, CDR1 SQVTM and CDR2 ANQGSEA. The CDR3 length is 10 residues. CDR3 nucleotides: TGCAGCGTTGAACCCCCCCGACACCCTTTC. This encodes CSVEPPRHPF.

The CDR3 region is CASSPRLAGATDTQYF. CDR3 bases: TGTGCCAGCAGCCCCCGACTAGCGGGGGCCACAGATACGCAGTATTTT. This rearrangement joins TRBV7-2 to TRBJ2-3; TRBD2 matches 12 bases. CDR1 and CDR2 from the germline V gene are SGHTA and FQGNSA. The CDR3 totals 16 residues. V trimming: 5 bases; J trimming: 2 bases; junction bases outside the gene matches: 5.

The rearrangement links TRBV6-5 to TRBJ1-2, with a possible D match to TRBD1 (5 bases). The V gene lost 0 bases and the J gene lost 7 bases, with 12 bases spanning the gap. This CDR3 has 14 residues. Germline V gene sequence: CDR1 MNHEY, CDR2 SVGAGI. The CDR3 spells CASSYSGGMAGYTF. For the CDR3, the DNA is TGTGCCAGCAGTTACTCTGGGGGGATGGCTGGCTACACCTTC.